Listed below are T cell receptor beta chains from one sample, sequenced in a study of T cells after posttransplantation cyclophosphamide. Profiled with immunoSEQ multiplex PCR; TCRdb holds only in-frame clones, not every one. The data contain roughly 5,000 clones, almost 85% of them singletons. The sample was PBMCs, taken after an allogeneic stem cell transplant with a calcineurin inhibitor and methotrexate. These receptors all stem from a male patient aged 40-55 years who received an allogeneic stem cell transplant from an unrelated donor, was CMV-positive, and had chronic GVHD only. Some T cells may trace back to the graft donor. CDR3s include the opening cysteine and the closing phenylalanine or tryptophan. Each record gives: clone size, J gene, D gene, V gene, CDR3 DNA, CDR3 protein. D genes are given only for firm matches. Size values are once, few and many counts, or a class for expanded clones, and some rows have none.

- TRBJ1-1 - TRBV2 TGTGCCAGCATAGACAGCATGAACACTGAAGCTTTCTTT CASIDSMNTEAFF
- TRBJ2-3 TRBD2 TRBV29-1 TGCAGCTCTTGGAACGGGGGGACGCAGTATTTT CSSWNGGTQYF
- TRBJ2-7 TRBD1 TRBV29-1 TGCAGCGTTCTAGGGGACAGCTACGAGCAGTACTTC CSVLGDSYEQYF
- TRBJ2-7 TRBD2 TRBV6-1 TGTGCCAGCAGGGTTATGACTAGCGGGCCGGGTGAGCAGTACTTC CASRVMTSGPGEQYF
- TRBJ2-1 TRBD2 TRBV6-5 TGTGCCACCCGGACTAGCGGGAGGAGGTACAATGAGCAGTTCTTC CATRTSGRRYNEQFF
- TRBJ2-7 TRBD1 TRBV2 TGTGCCAGCAGTCTGGGACAGGGGAGCCGCGAGCAGTACTTC CASSLGQGSREQYF
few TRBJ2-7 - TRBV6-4 TGTGCCAGCAGTGAAACGGGGGACGACGAGCAGTACTTC CASSETGDDEQYF
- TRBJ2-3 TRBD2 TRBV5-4 TGTGCCAGCAGCCCAGGAGGGGCGGGAGTCGGCACAGATACGCAGTATTTT CASSPGGAGVGTDTQYF
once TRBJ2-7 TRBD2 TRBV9 TGTGCCAGCAGCGCGAGACTAGCGGGAGCTCAGTACTTC CASSARLAGAQYF
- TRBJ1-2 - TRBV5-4 TGTGCCAGCAGCTTGGCTAAGGACAGCTATGGCTACACCTTC CASSLAKDSYGYTF
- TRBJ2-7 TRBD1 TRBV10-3 TGTGCCATCAGAGATCCCGGGACAGGGGAGGTCGAGCAGTACTTC CAIRDPGTGEVEQYF
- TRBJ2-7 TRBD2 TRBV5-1 TGCGCCAGCAGCTGGGGGGGGGAATTGACCTCCTACGAGCAGTACTTC CASSWGGELTSYEQYF
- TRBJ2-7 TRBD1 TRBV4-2 TGTGCCAGCAGCCCAGGAGGGACAGGGGGCTACGAGCAGTACTTC CASSPGGTGGYEQYF
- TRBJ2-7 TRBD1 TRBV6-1 TGTGCCAGCAACCTGCTTGAGGGGGCAGACCAGTACTTC CASNLLEGADQYF
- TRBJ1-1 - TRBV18 TGTGCCAGCTCACCAGACGTGGGGGCCGGAATGAACACTGAAGCTTTCTTT CASSPDVGAGMNTEAFF
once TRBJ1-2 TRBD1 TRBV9 TGTGCCAGCAGCCCAGGGGGCAACTATGGCTACACCTTC CASSPGGNYGYTF
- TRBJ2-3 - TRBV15 TGTGCCACCAGCAGAGATCAGCGGTTTACAGATACGCAGTATTTT CATSRDQRFTDTQYF
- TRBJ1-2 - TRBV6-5 TGTGCCAGCACCAAGGACAGCTATGGCTACACCTTC CASTKDSYGYTF
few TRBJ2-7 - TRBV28 TGTGCCAGCGACACGACAGTTTTGCAAAGCGAGCAGTACTTC CASDTTVLQSEQYF
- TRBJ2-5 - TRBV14 TGTGCCAGCAGCCAAGAGGTGGACTCCGGGCTCAAAGAGACCCAGTACTTC CASSQEVDSGLKETQYF
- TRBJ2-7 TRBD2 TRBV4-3 TGCGCCAGCAGCCAACGTAGCGGGTACGAGCAGTACTTC CASSQRSGYEQYF
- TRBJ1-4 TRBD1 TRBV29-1 TGCAGCGTTGGGGGACAGCACTTTGAAAAACTGTTTTTT CSVGGQHFEKLFF
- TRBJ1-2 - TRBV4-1 TGCGCCAGCAGCCAGGACATTGTCGTTAACTATGGCTACACCTTC CASSQDIVVNYGYTF
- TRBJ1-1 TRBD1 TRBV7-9 TGTGCCAGCAGCCATGGGGACAGCGGAACTGAAGCTTTCTTT CASSHGDSGTEAFF
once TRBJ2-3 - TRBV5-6 TGTGCCAGCAGCTTGGTAGGGGGTAGCCAGTACACAGATACGCAGTATTTT CASSLVGGSQYTDTQYF
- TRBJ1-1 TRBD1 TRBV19 TGTGCCAGTAGGTTCGCCGGGACAGGGTCGACTGAAGCTTTCTTT CASRFAGTGSTEAFF
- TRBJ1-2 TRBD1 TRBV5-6 TGTGCCAGCAGCTCATCCGGGACAGGGGTGTATGGCTACACCTTC CASSSSGTGVYGYTF
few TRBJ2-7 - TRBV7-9 TGTGCCAGCAGTCCCGGACAGATGAGCTCCTACGAGCAGTACTTC CASSPGQMSSYEQYF
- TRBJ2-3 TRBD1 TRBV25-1 TGTGCCAGCAGTGAGTCCGGGACAGGGGGTACAGATACGCAGTATTTT CASSESGTGGTDTQYF
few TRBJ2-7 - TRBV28 TGTGCCAGCAACCTTATAGGGGGCGAGCAGTACTTC CASNLIGGEQYF
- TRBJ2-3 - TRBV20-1 TGCAGTGCACTAAGGATTGATACGCAGTATTTT CSALRIDTQYF
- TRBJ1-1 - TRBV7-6 TGTGCCAGCAGCAAGGACACGAACACTGAAGCTTTCTTT CASSKDTNTEAFF
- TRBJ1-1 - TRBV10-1 TGCGCCAGCAGCCGATCGACAGCCTTGAACACTGAAGCTTTCTTT CASSRSTALNTEAFF
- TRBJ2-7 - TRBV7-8 TGTGCCAGCAGCGGCCTGCCGTACTACGAGCAGTACTTC CASSGLPYYEQYF
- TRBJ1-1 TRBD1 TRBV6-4 TGTGCCAGCAGTCCAGGGACAGCCGGGGACACTGAAGCTTTCTTT CASSPGTAGDTEAFF
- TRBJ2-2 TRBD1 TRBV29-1 TGCAGCGTGGAGGGACAGGGGGCAGACACCGGGGAGCTGTTTTTT CSVEGQGADTGELFF
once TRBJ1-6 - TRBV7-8 TGTGCCAGCAGCTTAAACAGGGTTAATTCACCCCTCCACTTT CASSLNRVNSPLHF
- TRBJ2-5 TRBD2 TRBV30 TGTGCCTGGAGTGCCGGGACTAGCGGGGAGACCCAGTACTTC CAWSAGTSGETQYF
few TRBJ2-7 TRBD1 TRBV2 TGTGCCAGCACCATGGACAGGGACGAGCAGTACTTC CASTMDRDEQYF
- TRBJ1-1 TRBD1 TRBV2 TGTGCCAGCAGTGAAGGGACAGGGGTTTACACTGAAGCTTTCTTT CASSEGTGVYTEAFF
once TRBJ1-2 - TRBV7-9 TGTGCCACCTCGCGCGAGGGAATGGGAGGCTACACCTTC CATSREGMGGYTF
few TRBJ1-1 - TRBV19 TGTGCCAGTAGTATAGATTTCCCCGGGACTCTGGCTTTCTTT CASSIDFPGTLAFF
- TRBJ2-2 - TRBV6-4 TGTGCCAGCAGTGATAACCTCGGGATCGGTGGGGAGCTGTTTTTT CASSDNLGIGGELFF
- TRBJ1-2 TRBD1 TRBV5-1 TGCGCCAGCAGCAGAGGACAGGGAGCTAACTATGGCTACACCTTC CASSRGQGANYGYTF
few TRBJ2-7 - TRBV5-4 TGTGCCAGCAGCTTTGACGGGACCTACGAGCAGTACTTC CASSFDGTYEQYF
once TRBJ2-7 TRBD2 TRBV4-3 TGCGCCAGCAGCCAAGATTTTGGTCGGGGGGTTTTCACCTACGAGCAGTACTTC CASSQDFGRGVFTYEQYF
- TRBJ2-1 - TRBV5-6 TGTGCCAGCAGCTTCCTAGCGTCCTACAATGAGCAGTTCTTC CASSFLASYNEQFF
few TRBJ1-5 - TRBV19 TGTGCCAGTCGACAAGATAGCAATCAGCCCCAGCATTTT CASRQDSNQPQHF
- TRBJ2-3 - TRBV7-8 TGTGCCAGCAGCTCACCAGTACACGGCACAGATACGCAGTATTTT CASSSPVHGTDTQYF
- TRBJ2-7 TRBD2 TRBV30 TGTGCCTGGACCCAGCGGGACTCCTACGAGCAGTACTTC CAWTQRDSYEQYF
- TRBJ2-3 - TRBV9 TGTGCCAGCAGCGTAGGCGGCTCAAACACAGATACGCAGTATTTT CASSVGGSNTDTQYF